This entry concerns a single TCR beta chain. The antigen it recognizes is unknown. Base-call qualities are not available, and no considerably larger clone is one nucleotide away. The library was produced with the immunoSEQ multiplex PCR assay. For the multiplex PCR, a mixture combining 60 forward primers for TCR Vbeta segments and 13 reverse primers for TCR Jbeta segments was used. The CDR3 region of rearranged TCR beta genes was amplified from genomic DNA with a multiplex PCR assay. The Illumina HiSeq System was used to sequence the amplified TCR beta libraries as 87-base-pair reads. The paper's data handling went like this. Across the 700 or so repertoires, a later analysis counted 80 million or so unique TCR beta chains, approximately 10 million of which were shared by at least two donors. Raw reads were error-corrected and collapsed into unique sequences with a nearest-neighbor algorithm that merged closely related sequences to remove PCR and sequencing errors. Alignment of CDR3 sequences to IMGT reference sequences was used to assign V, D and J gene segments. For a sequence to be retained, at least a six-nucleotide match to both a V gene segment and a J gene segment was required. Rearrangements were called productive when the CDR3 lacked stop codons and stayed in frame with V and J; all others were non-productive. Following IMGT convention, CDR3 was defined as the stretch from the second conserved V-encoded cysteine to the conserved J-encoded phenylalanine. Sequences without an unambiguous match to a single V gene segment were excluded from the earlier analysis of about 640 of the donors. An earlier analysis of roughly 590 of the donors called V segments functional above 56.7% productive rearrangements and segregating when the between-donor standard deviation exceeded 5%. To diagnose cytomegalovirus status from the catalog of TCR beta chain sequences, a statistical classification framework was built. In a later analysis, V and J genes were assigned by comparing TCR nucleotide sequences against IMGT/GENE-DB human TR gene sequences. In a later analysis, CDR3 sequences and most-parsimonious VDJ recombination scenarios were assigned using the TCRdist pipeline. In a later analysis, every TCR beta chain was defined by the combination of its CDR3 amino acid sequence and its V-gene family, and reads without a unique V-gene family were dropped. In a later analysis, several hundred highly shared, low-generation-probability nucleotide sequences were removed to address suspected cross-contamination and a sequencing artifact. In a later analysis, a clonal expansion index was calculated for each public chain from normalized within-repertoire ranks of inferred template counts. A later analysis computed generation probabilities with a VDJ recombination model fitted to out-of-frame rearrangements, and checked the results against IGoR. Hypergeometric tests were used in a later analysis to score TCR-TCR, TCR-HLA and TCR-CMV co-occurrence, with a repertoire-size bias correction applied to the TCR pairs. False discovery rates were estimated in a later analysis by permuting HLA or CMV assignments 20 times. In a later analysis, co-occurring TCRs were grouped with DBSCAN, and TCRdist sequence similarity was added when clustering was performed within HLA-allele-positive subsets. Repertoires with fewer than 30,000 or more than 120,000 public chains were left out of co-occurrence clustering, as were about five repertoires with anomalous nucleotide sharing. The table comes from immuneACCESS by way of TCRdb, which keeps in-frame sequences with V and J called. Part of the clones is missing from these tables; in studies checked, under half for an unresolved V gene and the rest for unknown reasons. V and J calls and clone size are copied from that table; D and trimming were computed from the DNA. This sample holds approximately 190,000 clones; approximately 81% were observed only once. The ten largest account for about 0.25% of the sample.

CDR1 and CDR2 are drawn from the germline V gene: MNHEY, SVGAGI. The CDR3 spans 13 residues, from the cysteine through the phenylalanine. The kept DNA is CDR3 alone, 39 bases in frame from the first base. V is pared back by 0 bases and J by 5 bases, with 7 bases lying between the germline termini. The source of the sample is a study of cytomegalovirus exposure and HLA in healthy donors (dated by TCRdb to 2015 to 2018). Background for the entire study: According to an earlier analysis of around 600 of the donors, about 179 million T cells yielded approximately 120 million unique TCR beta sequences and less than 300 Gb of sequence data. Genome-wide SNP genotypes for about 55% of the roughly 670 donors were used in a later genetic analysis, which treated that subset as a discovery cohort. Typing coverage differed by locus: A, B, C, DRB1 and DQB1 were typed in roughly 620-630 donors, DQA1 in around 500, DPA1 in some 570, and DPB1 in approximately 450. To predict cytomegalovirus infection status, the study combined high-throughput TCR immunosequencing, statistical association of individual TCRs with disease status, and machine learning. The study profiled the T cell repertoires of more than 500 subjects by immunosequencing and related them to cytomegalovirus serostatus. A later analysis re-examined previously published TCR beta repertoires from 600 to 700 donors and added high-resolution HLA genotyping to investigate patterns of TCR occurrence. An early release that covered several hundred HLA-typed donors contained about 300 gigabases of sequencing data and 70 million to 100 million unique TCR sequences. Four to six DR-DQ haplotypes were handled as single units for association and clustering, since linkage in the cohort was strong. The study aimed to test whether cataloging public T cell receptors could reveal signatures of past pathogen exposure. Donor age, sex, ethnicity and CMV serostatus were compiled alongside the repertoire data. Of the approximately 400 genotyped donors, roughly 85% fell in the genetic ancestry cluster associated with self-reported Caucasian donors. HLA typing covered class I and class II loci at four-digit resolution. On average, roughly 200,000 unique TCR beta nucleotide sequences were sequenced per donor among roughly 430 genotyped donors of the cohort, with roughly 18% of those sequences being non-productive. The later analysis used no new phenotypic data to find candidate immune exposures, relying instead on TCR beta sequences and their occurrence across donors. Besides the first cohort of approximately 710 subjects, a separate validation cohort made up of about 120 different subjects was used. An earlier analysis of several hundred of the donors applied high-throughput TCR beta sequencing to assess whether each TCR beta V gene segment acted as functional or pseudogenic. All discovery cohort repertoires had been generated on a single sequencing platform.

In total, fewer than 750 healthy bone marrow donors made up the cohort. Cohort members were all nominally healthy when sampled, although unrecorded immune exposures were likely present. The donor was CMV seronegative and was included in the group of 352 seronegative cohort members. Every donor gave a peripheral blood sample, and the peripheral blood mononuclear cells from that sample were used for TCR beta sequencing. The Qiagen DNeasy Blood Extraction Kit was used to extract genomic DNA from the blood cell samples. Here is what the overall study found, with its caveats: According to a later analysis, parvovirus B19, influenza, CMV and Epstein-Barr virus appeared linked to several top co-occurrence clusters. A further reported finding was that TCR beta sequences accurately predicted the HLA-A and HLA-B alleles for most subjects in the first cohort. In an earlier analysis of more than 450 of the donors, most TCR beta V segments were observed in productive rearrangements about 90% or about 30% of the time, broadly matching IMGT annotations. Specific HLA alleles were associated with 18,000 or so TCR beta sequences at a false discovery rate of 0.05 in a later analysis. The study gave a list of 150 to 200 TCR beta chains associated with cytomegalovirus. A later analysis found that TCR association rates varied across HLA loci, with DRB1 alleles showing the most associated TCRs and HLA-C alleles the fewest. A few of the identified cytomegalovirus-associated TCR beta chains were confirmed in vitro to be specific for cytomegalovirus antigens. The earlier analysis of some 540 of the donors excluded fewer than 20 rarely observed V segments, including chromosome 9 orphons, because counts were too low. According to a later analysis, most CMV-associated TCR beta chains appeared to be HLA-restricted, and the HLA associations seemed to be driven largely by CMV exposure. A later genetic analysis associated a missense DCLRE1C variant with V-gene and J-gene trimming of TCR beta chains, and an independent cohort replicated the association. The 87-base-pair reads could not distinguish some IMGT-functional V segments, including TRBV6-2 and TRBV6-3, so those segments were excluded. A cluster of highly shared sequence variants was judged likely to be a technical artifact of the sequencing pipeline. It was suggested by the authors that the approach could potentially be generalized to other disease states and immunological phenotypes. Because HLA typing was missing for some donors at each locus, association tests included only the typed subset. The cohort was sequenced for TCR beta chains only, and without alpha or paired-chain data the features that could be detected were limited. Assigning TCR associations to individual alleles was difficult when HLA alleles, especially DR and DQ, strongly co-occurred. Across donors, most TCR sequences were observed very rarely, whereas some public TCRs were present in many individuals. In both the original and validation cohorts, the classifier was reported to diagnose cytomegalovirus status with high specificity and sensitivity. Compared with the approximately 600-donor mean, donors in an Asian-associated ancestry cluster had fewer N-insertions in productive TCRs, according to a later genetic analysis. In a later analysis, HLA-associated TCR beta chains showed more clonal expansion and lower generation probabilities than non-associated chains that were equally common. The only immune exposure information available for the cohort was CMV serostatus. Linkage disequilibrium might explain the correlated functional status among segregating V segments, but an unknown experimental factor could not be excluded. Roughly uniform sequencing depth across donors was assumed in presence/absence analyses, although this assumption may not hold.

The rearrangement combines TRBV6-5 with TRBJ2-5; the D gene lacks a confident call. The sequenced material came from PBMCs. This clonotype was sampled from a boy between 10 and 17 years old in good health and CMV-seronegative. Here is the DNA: TGTGCCAGCAGTTACTCGATTGCGGAGACCCAGTACTTC. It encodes CASSYSIAETQYF.